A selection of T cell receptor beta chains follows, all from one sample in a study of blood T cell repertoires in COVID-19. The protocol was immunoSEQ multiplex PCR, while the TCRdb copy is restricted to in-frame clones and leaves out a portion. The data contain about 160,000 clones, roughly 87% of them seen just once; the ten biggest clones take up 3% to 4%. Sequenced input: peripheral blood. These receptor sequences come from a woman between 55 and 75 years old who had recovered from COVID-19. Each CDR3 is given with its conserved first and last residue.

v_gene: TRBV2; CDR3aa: CASSGQDSTTDTQYF
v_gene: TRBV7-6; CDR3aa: CASSSYPGQQETQYF
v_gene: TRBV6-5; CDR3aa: CASSYSRAAKAFF
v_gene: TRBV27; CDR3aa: CASSLSSRMNTEAFF
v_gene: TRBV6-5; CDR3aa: CASSSTGSTYEQYF
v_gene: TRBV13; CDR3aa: CASSSLAGGNTGELFF
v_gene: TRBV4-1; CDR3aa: CASSQAGPSTGELFF
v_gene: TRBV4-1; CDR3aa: CASSLWTGGSETQYF
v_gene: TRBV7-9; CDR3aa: CASSYGTGGMNTEAFF
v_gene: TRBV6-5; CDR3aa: CASSKHRIPFNEQFF
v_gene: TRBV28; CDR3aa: CASRPYPRGGSQKLFF
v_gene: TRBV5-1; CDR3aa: CASSPGSGGAGEQYF
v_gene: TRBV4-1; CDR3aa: CASSHLGQGGYGYTF
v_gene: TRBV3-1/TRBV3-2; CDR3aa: CASSRTASSYNSPLHF
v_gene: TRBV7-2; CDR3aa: CASSLASGTSGGAGDNEQFF
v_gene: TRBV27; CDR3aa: CASSSGGTNGQETQYF
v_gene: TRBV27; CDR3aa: CASRRPTADSYEQYF